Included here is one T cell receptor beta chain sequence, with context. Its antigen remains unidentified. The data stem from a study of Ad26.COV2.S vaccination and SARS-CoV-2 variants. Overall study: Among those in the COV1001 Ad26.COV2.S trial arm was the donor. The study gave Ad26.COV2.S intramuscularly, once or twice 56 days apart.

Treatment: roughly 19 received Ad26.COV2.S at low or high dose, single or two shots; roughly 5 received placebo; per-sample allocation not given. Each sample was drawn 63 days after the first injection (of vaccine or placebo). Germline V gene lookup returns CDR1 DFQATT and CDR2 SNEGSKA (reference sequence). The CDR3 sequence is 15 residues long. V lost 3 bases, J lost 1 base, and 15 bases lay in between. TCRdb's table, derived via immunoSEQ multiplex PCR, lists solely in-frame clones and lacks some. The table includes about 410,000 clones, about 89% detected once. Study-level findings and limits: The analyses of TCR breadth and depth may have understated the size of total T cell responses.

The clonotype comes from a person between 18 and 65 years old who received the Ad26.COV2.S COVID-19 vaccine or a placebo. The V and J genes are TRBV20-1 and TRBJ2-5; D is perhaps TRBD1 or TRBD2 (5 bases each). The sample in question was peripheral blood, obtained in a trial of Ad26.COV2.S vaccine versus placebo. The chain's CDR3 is CSASALKGTQETQYF. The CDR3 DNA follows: TGCAGTGCTAGTGCCCTGAAGGGGACCCAAGAGACCCAGTACTTC.